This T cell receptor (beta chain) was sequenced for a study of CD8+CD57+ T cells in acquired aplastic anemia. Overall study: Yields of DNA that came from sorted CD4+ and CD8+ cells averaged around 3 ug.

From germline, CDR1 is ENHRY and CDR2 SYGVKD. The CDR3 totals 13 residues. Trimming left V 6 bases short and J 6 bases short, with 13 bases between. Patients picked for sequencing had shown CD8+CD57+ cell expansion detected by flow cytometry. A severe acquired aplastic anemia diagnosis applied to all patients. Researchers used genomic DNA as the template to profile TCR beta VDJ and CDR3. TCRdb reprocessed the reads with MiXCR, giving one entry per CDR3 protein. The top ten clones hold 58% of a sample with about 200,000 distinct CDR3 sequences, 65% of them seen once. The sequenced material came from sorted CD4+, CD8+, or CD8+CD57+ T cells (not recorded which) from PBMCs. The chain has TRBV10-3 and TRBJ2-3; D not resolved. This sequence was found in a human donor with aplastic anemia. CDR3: CAIRHPARDTQYF. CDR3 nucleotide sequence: TGTGCCATCAGGCACCCAGCCCGGGATACGCAGTATTTT.